This TCR beta chain was profiled in a study of a mutant IDH1 vaccine in newly diagnosed glioma. Study observations and caveats: Any relationship between pseudoprogression and changes in top peripheral T cell clonotypes seemed absent.

Germline CDR1 is SGHRS and CDR2 is YFSETQ. V was clipped by 4 bases and J by 0 bases, with 16 bases between them. The CDR3 is 17 amino acids. The time point here: week 5, during vaccination. Every single dose of the vaccine, 300 ug of mutant IDH1 20-mer peptide, came with topical imiquimod. Worth noting for this clone: Its antigen is as yet unknown.

Sequencing was performed with immunoSEQ multiplex PCR; in TCRdb, only in-frame clones are kept and a portion is missing. This sample has 39,000 or so clones, with around 82% found just once. The TCR comes from a man aged 35 to 55 with glioma. The chain combines TRBV5-1 with TRBJ2-2; no reliable D call. The sample was PBMCs, taken from a glioma patient whose treatment included an IDH1 peptide vaccine. The CDR3 DNA reads TGCGCCAGCAGCCTCCGGCTGACCGTGTCGAACACCGGGGAGCTGTTTTTT. It yields the protein CASSLRLTVSNTGELFF.